This is a list of T cell receptor beta chains from one sample in a study of ipilimumab plus nivolumab after autologous stem cell transplantation. Sequenced by immunoSEQ multiplex PCR; TCRdb stores in-frame clones only, minus some. This sample has 10,000 to 15,000 clones; around three quarters occur once, and the top ten carry about a sixth. The sequences come from PBMCs, collected in a trial of ipilimumab plus nivolumab as post-transplant consolidation. These receptors originate from a male donor with diffuse large B-cell lymphoma. CDR3s include the opening cysteine and the closing phenylalanine or tryptophan. The D gene is left open where the match is weak. Size is stated for part of the rows, as once, few or many counts, or as a class when the clone is expanded.

cdr3_nt,cdr3_aa,j_call,v_call,d_call,clone_size
TGTGCCAGCAGCCAAGCCGGGAACCAAGTTGGCTACGAGCAGTACTTC,CASSQAGNQVGYEQYF,TRBJ2-7,TRBV4-2,NA,medium-sized
TGTGCCAGCAGCTTACTTCAGGGAAACACCATATATTTT,CASSLLQGNTIYF,TRBJ1-3,TRBV11-3,NA,NA
TGTGCCAGCAGTTCTTTCCCGGATCTGCCCCAGCATTTT,CASSSFPDLPQHF,TRBJ1-5,TRBV6-6,NA,NA
TGTGCCAGCAGTTACGCGCCAGGCTACGAGCAGTACTTC,CASSYAPGYEQYF,TRBJ2-7,TRBV6-9,NA,NA
TGTGCCAGCAGCCTGGGACAGTGGGCTAACTATGGCTACACCTTC,CASSLGQWANYGYTF,TRBJ1-2,TRBV13,TRBD1,once
TGCGCCAGCAGCTTGGAGGGACAGTCTCATTCACCCCTCCACTTT,CASSLEGQSHSPLHF,TRBJ1-6,TRBV5-1,TRBD1,NA
TGCGCCAGCAGCTTGGGGGGCCTCTACGAGCAGTACTTC,CASSLGGLYEQYF,TRBJ2-7,TRBV5-1,NA,NA
TGTGCCAGCAGCGTATCCGGGACAGGCCCTTACGAGCAGTACTTC,CASSVSGTGPYEQYF,TRBJ2-7,TRBV11-3,TRBD1,NA
TGTGCCAGCAGTACCGGGACTACCCAAGAGACCCAGTACTTC,CASSTGTTQETQYF,TRBJ2-5,TRBV6-5,TRBD2,NA
TGTGCCAGCAGGGTAACAGGGGGTGCAACTAATGAAAAACTGTTTTTT,CASRVTGGATNEKLFF,TRBJ1-4,TRBV7-2,TRBD1,NA
TGCGCCAGCAGCTTGGGACTACTAGCGAGCAATGAGCAGTTCTTC,CASSLGLLASNEQFF,TRBJ2-1,TRBV5-1,TRBD2,NA
TGTGCCTGGAGTCCCCAGTGGGGAGGCAATCAGCCCCAGCATTTT,CAWSPQWGGNQPQHF,TRBJ1-5,TRBV30,NA,NA
TGTGCCAGCAGCCGCTACCGGACGGGAGGGAACACCGGGGAGCTGTTTTTT,CASSRYRTGGNTGELFF,TRBJ2-2,TRBV11-2,TRBD2,NA
TGTGCCATCAGTGAACTGGGGACAGGATCCTACAATGAGCAGTTCTTC,CAISELGTGSYNEQFF,TRBJ2-1,TRBV10-3,TRBD1,NA
TGTGCCAGCACCAGGGGGCCCGACACTGAAGCTTTCTTT,CASTRGPDTEAFF,TRBJ1-1,TRBV2,TRBD1,NA
TGCGCCAGCAGCTGGGGGACACCGGAGGGGGAGCAGTACTTC,CASSWGTPEGEQYF,TRBJ2-7,TRBV5-1,NA,NA
TGTGCCAGCAGCCTAAAAAAGGTGAACACTGAAGCTTTCTTT,CASSLKKVNTEAFF,TRBJ1-1,TRBV13,NA,NA
TGTGCCAGTAGTATAGCCGGAAAAGTTATTAGCAATCAGCCCCAGCATTTT,CASSIAGKVISNQPQHF,TRBJ1-5,TRBV19,NA,NA
TGTGCCAGCAGGAGGTGGGGGGCCGGCACAGATACGCAGTATTTT,CASRRWGAGTDTQYF,TRBJ2-3,TRBV2,NA,NA
TGTGCCAGCTCGGGATCGTATTCTGGAAACACCATATATTTT,CASSGSYSGNTIYF,TRBJ1-3,TRBV7-2,NA,few
TGTGCCAGCAGCTTAGCGGTAACTAGCGGGGGGTTCAATGAGCAGTTCTTC,CASSLAVTSGGFNEQFF,TRBJ2-1,TRBV7-2,TRBD2,few
TGCGCCAGCAGCCACGGGACAGGGGAGTACAATGAGCAGTTCTTC,CASSHGTGEYNEQFF,TRBJ2-1,TRBV4-1,TRBD1,few
TGCGCCAGCAGCTTGGGGCTAGCGGGGGGGAACTTGGAGACCCAGTACTTC,CASSLGLAGGNLETQYF,TRBJ2-5,TRBV5-1,TRBD2,NA
TGTGCCAGTGCCTGGAGGGGATCGAACACTGAAGCTTTCTTT,CASAWRGSNTEAFF,TRBJ1-1,TRBV19,NA,NA
TGCGCCAGCAGGGATGAAAAACTGTTTTTT,CASRDEKLFF,TRBJ1-4,TRBV10-1,NA,few
TGCGCCAGCAGCTTGGGGACAGTTTCGTCCTACGAGCAGTACTTC,CASSLGTVSSYEQYF,TRBJ2-7,TRBV5-1,NA,NA
TGTGCCAGCAGCTCACAGGGATCGGGAGAGACCCAGTACTTC,CASSSQGSGETQYF,TRBJ2-5,TRBV7-3,NA,NA
TGTGCCAGCAGCTTTAGGGCAGCAGGGGCCAACGTCCTGACTTTC,CASSFRAAGANVLTF,TRBJ2-6,TRBV5-6,NA,NA
TGTGCCAGCGGTCGCGGGAGGGCCGATGAGCAGTTCTTC,CASGRGRADEQFF,TRBJ2-1,TRBV6-1,TRBD2,few
TGCGCCAGCAGCTTGGTACTAGCGGGGAGCACAGATACGCAGTATTTT,CASSLVLAGSTDTQYF,TRBJ2-3,TRBV5-1,TRBD2,NA
TGCGCCAGCAGCACGAACAGGGTGAGAGTCACTGAAGCTTTCTTT,CASSTNRVRVTEAFF,TRBJ1-1,TRBV5-1,NA,NA
TGTGCCAGCAGTTTCTTTAGGGCAGGGGGCCATCAGCCCCAGCATTTT,CASSFFRAGGHQPQHF,TRBJ1-5,TRBV28,TRBD1,NA
TGTGCCAGCACCTCTGCTATGACCTACGAGCAGTACTTC,CASTSAMTYEQYF,TRBJ2-7,TRBV6-5,NA,NA
TGCAGCGTGACACAGGGCACTGAAGCTTTCTTT,CSVTQGTEAFF,TRBJ1-1,TRBV29-1,NA,few
TGTGCCAACAGTCGGACAGAACAAGAGACCCAGTACTTC,CANSRTEQETQYF,TRBJ2-5,TRBV6-5,NA,NA
TGTGCCAGCAGCCCGGGCCGGCTGGTCGAGCAGTACTTC,CASSPGRLVEQYF,TRBJ2-7,TRBV11-2,NA,NA